The 12 T cell receptor beta chains presented below share a single source sample, sequenced in a study of cytomegalovirus exposure and HLA in healthy donors. 13 Jbeta primers and 60 Vbeta primers were used for the PCR. The table came from immunoSEQ multiplex PCR; TCRdb's copy has only in-frame clones and leaves some out. The table has about 190,000 clones, about four fifths seen once; the top ten hold roughly 2.8%. Sequencing was carried out using PBMCs. Every receptor here comes from a woman aged 50 to 60 in good health and CMV-seropositive.

J is TRBJ1-2 and V is TRBV27, with 8 bases matching TRBD1. CDR1 MNHEY and CDR2 SMNVEV come from the germline V gene (reference sequence). With V trimmed by 6 bases and J by 6 bases, 9 bases remained unmatched. The CDR3 extends over 14 amino acids. CDR3 DNA: TGTGCCAGCAGGCCCTCTGCAGGGGGCAATGGCTACACCTTC. Its protein is CASRPSAGGNGYTF.

The table lists this clone with a few counts. The chain carries TRBV7-2 and TRBJ2-7, with a weak D call TRBD2 (7 bases). Germline loops: CDR1 SGHTA, CDR2 FQGNSA. The germline V and J ends were trimmed by 5 bases and 7 bases, with 12 bases remaining between them. The CDR3 is 12 amino acids. The CDR3 here is CASSAGAQEQYF. The DNA of the CDR3 is TGTGCCAGCAGCGCGGGGGCTCAGGAGCAGTACTTC.

The V gene is TRBV30, the J gene TRBJ2-3; TRBD1 matches at 9 bases. Germline V gene data show CDR1 as GTSNPN and CDR2 as SVGIG (reference sequence). The V gene end was trimmed by 8 bases and the J gene end by 3 bases; junction bases not matched to a gene: 9. CDR3 length: 14 residues. The CDR3 nucleotides are TGTGCCCGGCAGGGACAGGGTGGGACAGATACGCAGTATTTT. Translation gives CARQGQGGTDTQYF.

The CDR3 bases are TGTGCCAGCAGTGAATTTGTCAATCAGAACACTGAAGCTTTCTTT. Encoded protein: CASSEFVNQNTEAFF. This chain joins TRBV25-1 and TRBJ1-1; no reliable D call. V gave up 1 base and J gave up 1 base, with 10 bases separating them. The CDR3 sequence is 15 residues long. The germline gives CDR1 MGHDK, CDR2 SYGVNS.

Concerning this clone: This CDR3 is also generated by other DNA sequences in the sample. This chain links TRBV28 with TRBJ1-2; D might be TRBD1 (5 bases). Germline-derived CDR1 and CDR2 are MDHEN and SYDVKM. The CDR3 sequence is 13 residues long. Trimming left V 5 bases short and J 1 base short, with 8 bases between. The CDR3 sequence: CASSLDNNYGYTF. CDR3 in DNA: TGTGCCAGCAGTCTGGACAATAACTATGGCTACACCTTC.

The gene calls are TRBV29-1 and TRBJ2-5; 9 positions agree with TRBD1. The DNA end is more similar to TRBJ2-7, so the J call may be wrong. CDR1 is SQVTM, CDR2 ANQGSEA, per germline. There are 16 residues in the CDR3. Here the CDR3 reads CSGEMGRDRATYEQYF. The CDR3 DNA reads as TGCAGCGGAGAAATGGGCCGGGACAGGGCTACCTACGAGCAGTACTTC.

The chain carries TRBV7-9 and TRBJ1-1; D gene unclear. Between the trimmed V and J ends, which lost 7 bases and 0 bases, there was a span of 9 bases. The V gene's germline CDR1 is SEHNR and CDR2 FQNEAQ (reference sequence). The CDR3 totals 13 residues. Written as DNA, the CDR3 is TGTGCCAGCATCCCGGGTGTGAACACTGAAGCTTTCTTT. Its translation: CASIPGVNTEAFF.

The chain has TRBV4-2 and TRBJ2-7; D might be TRBD2 (5 bases). The CDR3 is made up of 17 amino acids. V was pared by 1 base and J by 5 bases, with 21 bases between. Germline CDR1 is LGHNA and CDR2 is YNFKEQ. CDR3 amino acids: CASSQGVRAGRLDEQYF. The CDR3 bases are TGTGCCAGCAGCCAAGGGGTGCGGGCCGGAAGGCTCGACGAGCAGTACTTC.

This clone appeared a single time. The chain has TRBV7-9 and TRBJ2-3; D is uncertain. Germline values: CDR1 SEHNR, CDR2 FQNEAQ (reference sequence). Trimming took 4 bases from V and 5 from J, leaving 13 bases between them. CDR3 length equals 14 residues. CDR3 region: CASSSNGGVDTQYF. In nucleotides, the CDR3 is TGTGCCAGCAGCTCCAATGGCGGAGTAGATACGCAGTATTTT.

The chain has TRBV29-1 and TRBJ1-3; maybe TRBD1 (6 bases). CDR3 size: 17 residues. The V gene lost 1 base and the J gene lost 0 bases, with 16 bases spanning the gap. Germline V gene sequence: CDR1 SQVTM, CDR2 ANQGSEA. The CDR3 nucleotides read TGCAGCGTTGAAGGGGCAGGGAGGGGGTCCTCTGGAAACACCATATATTTT. Translating gives CSVEGAGRGSSGNTIYF.

The V call is TRBV5-1, the J call TRBJ2-1; TRBD2 agrees at 7 bases. V lost 0 bases to trimming and J lost 5 bases; unmatched junction nucleotides: 5. This CDR3 spans 15 amino acids. CDR1 and CDR2 (germline): SGHRS, YFSETQ. The CDR3 DNA reads as TGCGCCAGCAGCTTGGCCTGGGCGGGGGACAATGAGCAGTTCTTC. Its protein is CASSLAWAGDNEQFF.

Concerning this clone: Other DNA sequences in the same sample also yield this CDR3. The chain employs TRBV5-1 and TRBJ2-3, with 7 positions matching TRBD1. The trim removed 4 bases at V and 0 bases at J, leaving 5 bases unmatched. Germline V gene data show CDR1 as SGHRS and CDR2 as YFSETQ. The CDR3 totals 15 residues. CDR3 coding DNA: TGCGCCAGCAGCCTAACAGGGGCGAGCACAGATACGCAGTATTTT. Translated, it gives CASSLTGASTDTQYF.